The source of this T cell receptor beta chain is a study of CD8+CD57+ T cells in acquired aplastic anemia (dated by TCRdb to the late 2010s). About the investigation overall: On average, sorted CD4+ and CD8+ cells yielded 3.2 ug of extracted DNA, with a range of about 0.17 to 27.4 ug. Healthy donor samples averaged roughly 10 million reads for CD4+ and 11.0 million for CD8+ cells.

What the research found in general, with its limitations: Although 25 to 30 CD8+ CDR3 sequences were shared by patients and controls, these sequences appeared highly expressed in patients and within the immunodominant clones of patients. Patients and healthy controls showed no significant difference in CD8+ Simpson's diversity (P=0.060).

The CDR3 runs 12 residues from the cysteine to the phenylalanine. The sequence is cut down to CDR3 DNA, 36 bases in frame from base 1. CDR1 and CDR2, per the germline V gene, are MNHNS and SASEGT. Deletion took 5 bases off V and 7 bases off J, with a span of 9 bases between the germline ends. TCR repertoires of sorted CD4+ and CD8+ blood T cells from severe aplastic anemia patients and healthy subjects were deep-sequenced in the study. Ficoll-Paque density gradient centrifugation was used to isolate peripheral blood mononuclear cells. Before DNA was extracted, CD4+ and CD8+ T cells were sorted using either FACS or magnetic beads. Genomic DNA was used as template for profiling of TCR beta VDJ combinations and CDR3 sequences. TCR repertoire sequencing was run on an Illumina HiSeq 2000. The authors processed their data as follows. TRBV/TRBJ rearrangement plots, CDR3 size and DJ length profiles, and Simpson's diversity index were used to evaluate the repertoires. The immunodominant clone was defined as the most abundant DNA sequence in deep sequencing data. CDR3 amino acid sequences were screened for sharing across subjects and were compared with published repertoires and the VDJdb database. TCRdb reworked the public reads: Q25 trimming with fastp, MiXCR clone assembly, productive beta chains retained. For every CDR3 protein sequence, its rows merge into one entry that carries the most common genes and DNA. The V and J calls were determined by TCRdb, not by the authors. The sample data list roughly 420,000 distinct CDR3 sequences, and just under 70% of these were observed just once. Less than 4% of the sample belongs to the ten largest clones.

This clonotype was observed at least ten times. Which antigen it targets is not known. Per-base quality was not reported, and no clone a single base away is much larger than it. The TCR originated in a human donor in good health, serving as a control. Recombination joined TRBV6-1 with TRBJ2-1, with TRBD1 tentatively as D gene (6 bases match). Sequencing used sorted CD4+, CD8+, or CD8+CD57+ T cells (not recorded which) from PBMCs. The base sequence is TGTGCCAGCAGTCCAGGGGCGAATGAGCAGTTCTTC. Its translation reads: CASSPGANEQFF.